The 4 T cell receptor beta chains given below trace back to one sample, sequenced in a study of shared T cell receptors in the human thymus. Here immunoSEQ multiplex PCR was the method, and the copy in TCRdb shows in-frame clones only, minus some. Of hundreds of thousands of clones detected, around 87% appear once; the ten largest clones hold about 0.0094%. This sample was also put to use in a study of human thymus T cells.

The sequenced sample consisted of thymocytes. Receptor source: a boy younger than two with a congenital heart defect.

The CDR3: CASGPPHEQYF. DNA for the CDR3: TGTGCTAGTGGTCCTCCCCACGAGCAGTACTTC. The chain is built from TRBV12-5 and TRBJ2-7; D is uncertain. V was pared by 5 bases and J by 5 bases, with 7 bases between. There are 11 residues in the CDR3. Germline-derived CDR1 and CDR2 are LGHNT and FRNRAP.

V and J are TRBV27 and TRBJ2-5; TRBD1 aligns across 9 bases. Trimming removed 5 bases from V and 2 bases from J; junction bases left unmatched: 15. The CDR3 loop spans 18 amino acids. Per the germline V gene, CDR1 is MNHEY and CDR2 is SMNVEV (reference sequence). The CDR3 reads CASSPELSGTGSQETQYF. The CDR3 DNA reads TGTGCCAGCAGTCCTGAATTATCCGGGACAGGGTCGCAAGAGACCCAGTACTTC.

The rearrangement uses TRBV7-9 and TRBJ2-7, with TRBD1 matching over 7 bases. Per the germline V gene, CDR1 is SEHNR and CDR2 is FQNEAQ (reference sequence). With 4 bases clipped from V and 4 bases from J, the junction kept 10 bases outside the gene matches. The CDR3 extends over 15 amino acids. The CDR3 DNA reads as TGTGCCAGCAGCTCCGGGACAGCTAGCTTTTACGAGCAGTACTTC. The encoded protein is CASSSGTASFYEQYF.

The chain uses TRBV4-3 and TRBJ2-7; 7 nucleotides align to TRBD2. CDR1 is LGHNA and CDR2 is YSLEER in the germline V gene. The V segment lost 0 bases and the J segment 3 bases; nucleotides outside the gene matches: 14. CDR3 length: 18 residues. CDR3 in amino acids: CASSQESPGGPKLYEQYF. CDR3 sequence (DNA): TGCGCCAGCAGCCAAGAATCTCCGGGAGGCCCGAAACTCTACGAGCAGTACTTC.